This T cell receptor (beta chain) originates from a study of T cells after yellow fever vaccination. V shed 5 bases and J 5 bases; nucleotides not matched to a gene: 13. This CDR3 contains 16 residues. CDR1 MNHEY and CDR2 SVGEGT come from the germline V gene. Each CDR3 protein is one row after TCRdb ran MiXCR on the 5' RACE reads. The profile shows 450,000 to 550,000 distinct CDR3 sequences, roughly 22% of them singletons. The starting material was PBMCs, obtained more than 20 days after the first yellow fever vaccination. This TCR was recovered from a man aged 18-30 years who received the YFV17D yellow fever vaccine. The chain employs TRBV6-2 or TRBV6-3 and TRBJ1-1; TRBD1 matches 8 bases. The CDR3 DNA sequence: TGTGCCAGCAGTGATCGACAGGGGTGGGTTCGGACTGAAGCTTTCTTT. Translated: CASSDRQGWVRTEAFF.